The rows below give T cell receptor beta chains drawn from one sample of a study of regulatory T cells in long-lasting Graves disease. A single record per CDR3 protein comes from TCRdb applying MiXCR to the multiplex PCR reads. Of around 400,000 distinct CDR3 sequences listed, about 15% were seen once; the top ten hold about 7.8%. This same sample was also part of a study on T cells in Graves' hyperthyroidism and ophthalmopathy.

The sample consisted of peripheral blood mononuclear cells (PBMCs), taken at new diagnosis, from a patient treated with antithyroid drugs. The receptors come from a woman in her thirties or forties with Graves disease. Both conserved end residues are part of each CDR3. A D gene is named only where the DNA matches it firmly. The size entry is marked missing in some rows and otherwise reads once, few, many or a size class.

v_call	clone_size	j_call	d_call	cdr3_length	cdr3_aa	cdr3_nt
TRBV10-3	many	TRBJ2-7	TRBD2	14	CAISASGGSYEQYF	TGTGCCATCAGTGCTAGCGGCGGCTCCTACGAGCAGTACTTC
TRBV7-9	.	TRBJ2-5	TRBD2	18	CASSSLIRASGTKETQYF	TGTGCCAGCAGCTCCTTGATTAGGGCTAGCGGGACCAAAGAGACCCAGTACTTC
TRBV10-3	many	TRBJ2-5	.	11	CAIKQQETQYF	TGTGCCATCAAACAACAAGAGACCCAGTACTTC
TRBV7-9	.	TRBJ1-5	.	14	CASSSELSNQPQHF	TGTGCCAGCAGCTCAGAATTAAGCAATCAGCCCCAGCATTTT
TRBV27	few	TRBJ2-1	.	17	CASSRTGWARGLNEQFF	TGTGCCAGCAGTCGGACAGGATGGGCCCGGGGACTCAATGAGCAGTTCTTC
TRBV19	.	TRBJ2-1	.	13	CASSRDFYNEQFF	TGTGCCAGTAGCCGGGACTTCTACAATGAGCAGTTCTTC
TRBV5-1	once	TRBJ2-1	TRBD1	15	CASSLGQGAGDEQFF	TGCGCCAGCAGCTTAGGACAGGGGGCTGGGGATGAGCAGTTCTTC
TRBV6-1	few	TRBJ2-1	.	17	CASSTLTHTLDYNEQFF	TGTGCCAGCAGTACCCTGACGCACACTTTGGACTACAATGAGCAGTTCTTC
TRBV5-4	few	TRBJ2-3	.	15	CASSLSSLLPDTQYF	TGTGCCAGCAGCTTGTCCTCGCTCCTGCCAGATACGCAGTATTTT
TRBV30	many	TRBJ1-2	.	14	CAWSVGQGHYGYTF	TGTGCCTGGAGTGTGGGTCAGGGTCACTATGGCTACACCTTC
TRBV5-1	.	TRBJ2-2	TRBD2	17	CASSLEAGSGKTGELFF	TGCGCCAGCAGCTTGGAAGCGGGGTCGGGGAAAACCGGGGAGCTGTTTTTT
TRBV11-2	many	TRBJ2-1	TRBD2	18	CASSLSFLAGGPNNEQFF	TGCGCCAGCAGCTTATCGTTCCTAGCGGGAGGGCCGAACAATGAGCAGTTCTTC
TRBV28	.	TRBJ1-5	.	16	CASNSLWRGGNQPQHF	TGTGCCAGCAATTCTTTGTGGAGGGGTGGCAATCAGCCCCAGCATTTT
TRBV28	many	TRBJ2-3	.	12	CASSPVALTQYF	TGTGCCAGCAGTCCCGTTGCTCTTACGCAGTATTTT
TRBV30	few	TRBJ2-7	TRBD1	16	CAWSHFGQGAGYEQYF	TGTGCCTGGAGTCATTTCGGACAGGGGGCTGGGTACGAGCAGTACTTC
TRBV27	many	TRBJ2-7	TRBD1	16	CASSPYRGTGSYEQYF	TGTGCCAGCAGTCCCTACAGGGGAACGGGGTCATACGAGCAGTACTTC
TRBV20-1	.	TRBJ2-1	.	14	CSAQDEGSYNEQFF	TGCAGCGCCCAGGATGAGGGCTCCTACAATGAGCAGTTCTTC
TRBV20-1	.	TRBJ1-1	TRBD1	12	CSARKGATEAFF	TGCAGTGCTAGGAAGGGGGCCACTGAAGCTTTCTTT
TRBV7-9	many	TRBJ2-7	.	13	CASSLASIYEQYF	TGTGCCAGCAGCTTAGCGTCCATCTACGAGCAGTACTTC
TRBV12-3/TRBV12-4	many	TRBJ2-2	.	14	CASSSRANTGELFF	TGTGCCAGCAGTTCCAGAGCCAACACCGGGGAGCTGTTTTTT
TRBV13	.	TRBJ1-4	TRBD1	15	CASSQRTGANEKLFF	TGTGCCAGCAGCCAACGGACAGGGGCTAATGAAAAACTGTTTTTT
TRBV5-1	.	TRBJ2-5	.	11	CASSWRETQYF	TGCGCCAGCAGCTGGCGAGAGACCCAGTACTTC
TRBV27	many	TRBJ2-7	TRBD1	16	CASSLSGQGIPLAQYF	TGTGCCAGCAGTTTATCCGGACAGGGGATCCCCCTAGCGCAGTACTTC
TRBV28	medium-sized	TRBJ2-7	TRBD1	13	CASKRTGTYEQYF	TGTGCCAGCAAGAGGACAGGGACCTACGAGCAGTACTTC
TRBV5-1	.	TRBJ2-7	TRBD1	16	CASSLVAGTGDYEQYF	TGCGCCAGCAGCTTGGTAGCCGGGACAGGAGATTACGAGCAGTACTTC
TRBV18	many	TRBJ1-1	.	14	CASSPQSLNTEAFF	TGTGCCAGCTCACCTCAGTCCCTGAACACTGAAGCTTTCTTT
TRBV7-2	many	TRBJ1-5	.	15	CASSSMGVVNQPQHF	TGTGCCAGCAGCTCGATGGGGGTGGTCAATCAGCCCCAGCATTTT
TRBV29-1	.	TRBJ2-1	.	13	CSGGQRFNNEQFF	TGCAGCGGGGGCCAGCGATTTAACAATGAGCAGTTCTTC
TRBV10-3	many	TRBJ2-3	TRBD2	15	CAISESGVRADTQYF	TGTGCCATCAGTGAGAGCGGGGTGCGCGCAGATACGCAGTATTTT
TRBV5-1	many	TRBJ2-1	TRBD2	16	CASSLASGNRYNEQFF	TGCGCCAGCAGCTTGGCTAGCGGGAATCGCTACAATGAGCAGTTCTTC
TRBV11-3	.	TRBJ2-1	TRBD2	17	CASSLRHRLAGAYEQFF	TGTGCCAGCAGCTTGCGCCACCGACTAGCGGGAGCCTATGAGCAGTTCTTC
TRBV7-3	few	TRBJ2-1	TRBD2	17	CASSLSGTGRPYNEQFF	TGTGCCAGCAGCCTTAGCGGGACCGGGCGGCCCTACAATGAGCAGTTCTTC
TRBV7-9	many	TRBJ2-5	TRBD1	15	CASSPRTGGGETQYF	TGTGCCAGCAGCCCTAGGACAGGGGGCGGAGAGACCCAGTACTTC
TRBV2	.	TRBJ2-1	.	16	CASSSLANGDLNEQFF	TGTGCCAGCAGTTCCCTGGCCAACGGGGACCTCAATGAGCAGTTCTTC
TRBV7-2	many	TRBJ1-3	.	16	CASRVGATNSGNTIYF	TGTGCCAGCAGGGTGGGGGCGACAAACTCTGGAAACACCATATATTTT
TRBV9	.	TRBJ2-1	.	15	CASSVVPSSYNEQFF	TGTGCCAGCAGCGTAGTTCCTAGCTCCTACAATGAGCAGTTCTTC
TRBV18	.	TRBJ2-7	.	12	CATKGQDYEQYF	TGTGCCACCAAAGGGCAAGACTACGAGCAGTACTTC
TRBV12-3/TRBV12-4	many	TRBJ1-5	.	14	CASSYSTGPGPQHF	TGTGCCAGCAGTTACTCTACAGGGCCGGGGCCCCAGCATTTT
TRBV6-2/TRBV6-3	.	TRBJ1-2	.	18	CASSYSIRVRAREGGYTF	TGTGCCAGCAGTTACTCAATTAGAGTTCGCGCCCGCGAGGGGGGCTACACCTTC
TRBV12-3/TRBV12-4	many	TRBJ2-7	.	14	CASSHRDFHYEQYF	TGTGCCAGCAGTCACCGGGACTTCCACTACGAGCAGTACTTC
TRBV20-1	many	TRBJ1-6	.	14	CSARDQGGDSPLHF	TGCAGTGCTAGAGATCAAGGTGGTGATTCACCCCTCCACTTT
TRBV12-3/TRBV12-4	few	TRBJ2-1	.	16	CASSNPGTFSYNEQFF	TGTGCCAGCAGTAACCCGGGGACGTTCTCCTACAATGAGCAGTTCTTC
TRBV11-2	many	TRBJ2-5	TRBD2	16	CASSPNAGTSGIRKYF	TGTGCCAGCAGCCCCAACGCGGGGACTAGCGGGATAAGGAAGTACTTC
TRBV11-2	many	TRBJ2-2	TRBD2	17	CASSLALASGIFGELFF	TGTGCCAGCAGCTTAGCCTTGGCTAGCGGGATTTTCGGGGAGCTGTTTTTT
TRBV28	many	TRBJ2-5	.	13	CASGRRELETQYF	TGTGCCAGCGGAAGGAGGGAGTTAGAGACCCAGTACTTC
TRBV11-2	many	TRBJ2-5	TRBD2	18	CASSLLISGRWVKETQYF	TGTGCCAGCAGCTTATTGATTAGCGGGAGATGGGTTAAAGAGACCCAGTACTTC
TRBV10-2	few	TRBJ2-7	TRBD1	15	CASSERTGGTGEQYF	TGCGCCAGCAGTGAACGAACAGGGGGTACGGGCGAGCAGTACTTC
TRBV18	.	TRBJ2-2	.	16	CASSSRTRPDTGELFF	TGTGCCAGCTCATCCCGGACCCGGCCGGACACCGGGGAGCTGTTTTTT